Below are 21 T cell receptor beta chains sequenced from a single sample in a study of shared clonotypes between healthy human individuals. The table came from immunoSEQ multiplex PCR; TCRdb's copy has only in-frame clones and leaves some out. The top ten clones hold over 0.1% of a sample with hundreds of thousands of clones, roughly 96% of them seen once. As defined, naive CD8 cells were CD45RO-negative and positively selected for CCR7, with terminally differentiated effector memory CD45RA+ cells excluded. Sequenced: naive CD8+ T cells sorted from blood. The receptors here all came from a woman in her 30s in good health.

This clone was seen just once. V usage is TRBV6-6 and J usage is TRBJ2-5, with D uncertain. Germline CDR1 reads MNHNY; CDR2 reads SVGAGI (reference sequence). V lost 4 bases and J 5 bases, leaving 20 bases between the germline ends. The CDR3 totals 16 residues. In DNA, the CDR3 is TGTGCCAGCAGTTTTCGATCACTTCCCGTGGAGGAGACCCAGTACTTC. Translating gives CASSFRSLPVEETQYF.

V usage is TRBV30 and J usage is TRBJ1-2; D is unresolved. Germline V CDR1 and CDR2: GTSNPN, SVGIG (reference sequence). The CDR3 contains 12 residues. Trimming cost V 3 bases and J 4 bases, with 9 bases left between them. The CDR3 sequence: CAWSDRPYGYTF. CDR3 sequence (DNA): TGTGCCTGGAGCGACCGACCCTATGGCTACACCTTC.

V gene TRBV28 combines with J gene TRBJ2-1; weak D call: TRBD2 (5 bases). Germline-derived CDR1 and CDR2 are MDHEN and SYDVKM. The CDR3 has 15 residues. The V and J ends lost 2 bases and 0 bases respectively, with 8 bases between them. The CDR3 spells CASSLMGSSYNEQFF. DNA for the CDR3: TGTGCCAGCAGTTTAATGGGGAGCTCCTACAATGAGCAGTTCTTC.

The chain links TRBV7-9 to TRBJ1-3, with D possibly being TRBD1 (5 bases). The CDR3 sequence is 16 residues long. CDR1 and CDR2 (germline): SEHNR, FQNEAQ (reference sequence). Trimming stripped 0 bases from V and 4 bases from J, with 13 bases between. The CDR3 sequence is CASSLATRAGGNTIYF. CDR3 DNA: TGTGCCAGCAGCTTAGCGACCAGGGCGGGCGGAAACACCATATATTTT.

This chain links TRBV13 with TRBJ1-1, with TRBD1 matching over 8 bases. Trimming removed 1 base from V and 0 bases from J; junction bases left unmatched: 10. Germline CDR1 and CDR2: PRHDT and FYEKMQ (reference sequence). The CDR3 consists of 18 residues. CDR3 in DNA: TGTGCCAGCAGCTTAGAGGGGAGACAGGGGAAGATGAACACTGAAGCTTTCTTT. Its protein product is CASSLEGRQGKMNTEAFF.

The chain is built from TRBV10-3 and TRBJ1-5; TRBD1 matches at 10 bases. Germline CDR1 ENHRY, CDR2 SYGVKD. This CDR3 is built from 15 residues. V gave up 6 bases and J gave up 2 bases; unmatched junction bases: 4. The CDR3 DNA sequence: TGTGCCATCAGCGATGGACAGGGGGGCAATCAGCCCCAGCATTTT. This translates into CAISDGQGGNQPQHF.

V and J are TRBV2 and TRBJ2-3, with a tentative D call TRBD2 (6 bases). CDR3 length equals 15 residues. Between the trimmed V and J ends, which lost 4 bases and 2 bases, there was a span of 13 bases. The V gene's germline CDR1 is SNHLY and CDR2 FYNNEI. Written as DNA, the CDR3 is TGTGCCAGCAGTGTTCAGTGGGAGGTCACAGATACGCAGTATTTT. Protein: CASSVQWEVTDTQYF.

The chain is built from TRBV13 and TRBJ2-5; 13 bases fit TRBD2. CDR1 is PRHDT, CDR2 FYEKMQ, per germline (reference sequence). The V and J ends lost 2 bases and 1 base, in that order; junction bases with no gene match: 1. The CDR3 spans 16 residues. The CDR3 loop is CASSLRLAGGQETQYF. Written as DNA, the CDR3 is TGTGCCAGCAGCTTAAGACTAGCGGGAGGCCAAGAGACCCAGTACTTC. Complete variable domain (other parts from reference TRBV13 and TRBJ2-5): AAGVIQSPRHLIKEKRETATLKCYPIPRHDTVYWYQQGPGQDPQFLISFYEKMQSDKGSIPDRFSAQQFSDYHSELNMSSLELGDSALYFCASSLRLAGGQETQYFGPGTRLLVL.

The chain links TRBV11-2 to TRBJ2-3, with 9 bases fitting TRBD2. This CDR3 has 14 residues. From germline, CDR1 is SGHAT and CDR2 FQNNGV. After removal of 3 bases from V and 3 bases from J, the junction contained 1 base not matched to a gene. The CDR3 DNA follows: TGTGCCAGCAGCTTCAGCGGGAGGACAGATACGCAGTATTTT. Protein sequence: CASSFSGRTDTQYF.

The J gene is TRBJ2-1, the V gene TRBV2, with 7 bases aligning to TRBD2. Germline CDR1 is SNHLY and CDR2 is FYNNEI. The CDR3 runs to 13 residues. CDR3 nucleotides: TGTGCGGACGGGGAGGGGATTTACAATGAGCAGTTCTTC. Amino acid sequence: CADGEGIYNEQFF.

This CDR3 reads CASSFGGEGYTF. The CDR3 region has the DNA TGTGCCAGCAGTTTCGGGGGTGAGGGCTACACCTTC. The chain links TRBV27 to TRBJ1-2, with a possible D match to TRBD1 (5 bases). Trimming cost V 3 bases and J 8 bases, with 10 bases left between them. The germline V gene encodes CDR1 MNHEY and CDR2 SMNVEV (reference sequence). The CDR3 sequence is 12 residues long.

The CDR3 spells CASSQDRTSGSETQYF. In DNA form, the CDR3 reads TGTGCCAGCAGCCAAGATCGAACTAGCGGGAGTGAGACCCAGTACTTC. The chain combines TRBV4-2 with TRBJ2-5; 11 bases map to TRBD2. V was pared by 0 bases and J by 5 bases, with 5 bases of the junction left unmatched. CDR1 is LGHNA and CDR2 is YNFKEQ in the germline V gene. The CDR3 has 16 residues.

This clone was counted once. The chain carries TRBV7-9 and TRBJ2-3; D not resolved. The V end lost 11 bases, the J end lost 4 bases, and 7 bases lay between the germline ends. CDR1 SEHNR and CDR2 FQNEAQ come from the germline V gene (reference sequence). The CDR3 is 10 amino acids. CDR3 DNA: TGTGCCTGGGCCTCAGATACGCAGTATTTT. Its translation is CAWASDTQYF.

The V and J genes are TRBV5-5 and TRBJ2-7, with TRBD2 matching 8 bases. The CDR3 contains 15 residues. Losses at the gene ends were 4 bases for V and 1 base for J; bases not matched to a gene: 7. The germline gives CDR1 SGHKS, CDR2 YYEKEE (reference sequence). The CDR3 DNA is TGTGCCAGCAGCGTGCTAGCGGGCGTTTCCTACGAGCAGTACTTC. Protein product: CASSVLAGVSYEQYF.

V usage is TRBV4-3 and J usage is TRBJ1-2; a weak D match, TRBD1 (5 bases). V was clipped by 3 bases and J by 7 bases, with 6 bases between them. Germline-derived CDR1 and CDR2 are LGHNA and YSLEER. CDR3 length: 11 amino acids. CDR3 protein: CASSQGGGYTF. In DNA, the CDR3 is TGCGCCAGCAGCCAGGGGGGTGGCTACACCTTC.

CDR3 in DNA: TGCAGCGTCCAGGCTGTAAACACCGGGGAGCTGTTTTTT. Its translation: CSVQAVNTGELFF. The rearrangement uses TRBV29-1 and TRBJ2-2, with unresolved D. The CDR3 is 13 residues long. Per the germline V gene, CDR1 is SQVTM and CDR2 is ANQGSEA. V lost 6 bases to trimming and J lost 2 bases, with 10 bases between them.

The genes are TRBV30 and TRBJ2-7; 8 bases agree with TRBD2. The germline V gene encodes CDR1 GTSNPN and CDR2 SVGIG (reference sequence). This CDR3 contains 13 residues. The ends lost 8 bases at V and 4 bases at J; junction bases unmatched: 10. The CDR3 here is CAGLLAGGYEQYF. The CDR3 bases are TGTGCCGGCCTGTTGGCGGGAGGTTACGAGCAGTACTTC.

The chain is built from TRBV4-1 and TRBJ1-5; no firm D call. V was clipped by 5 bases and J by 0 bases, with 11 bases between them. Germline loops: CDR1 MGHRA, CDR2 YSYEKL. This CDR3 has 15 residues. The CDR3 region has the DNA TGCGCCAGCAGCTTAGGCTTGGGTAGCAATCAGCCCCAGCATTTT. Its protein product is CASSLGLGSNQPQHF.

V gene TRBV5-1 combines with J gene TRBJ2-7; 7 nucleotides line up with TRBD2. Germline CDR1 reads SGHRS; CDR2 reads YFSETQ. Germline trimming cut 4 bases from V and 3 bases from J; bases unmatched to any gene: 7. CDR3 length: 14 residues. CDR3 region: CASSTEGGDYEQYF. For the CDR3, the DNA is TGCGCCAGCAGCACGGAGGGAGGGGACTACGAGCAGTACTTC.

A word on this clone: Other nucleotide sequences from this sample produce the same CDR3. This rearrangement joins TRBV28 to TRBJ2-7, with D possibly being TRBD2 (6 bases). This CDR3 comprises 14 residues. V shed 2 bases and J shed 2 bases, with 10 bases lying between them. Per the germline V gene, CDR1 is MDHEN and CDR2 is SYDVKM. As DNA, the CDR3 is TGTGCCAGCAGTTTAGTTGGGGGGACCTACGAGCAGTACTTC. Translating gives CASSLVGGTYEQYF.

The chain is built from TRBV7-9 and TRBJ1-1; possibly TRBD1 for D (6 bases). The CDR3 runs to 14 residues. The germline V gene encodes CDR1 SEHNR and CDR2 FQNEAQ (reference sequence). V lost 6 bases to trimming and J lost 1 base, with 12 bases between them. The CDR3 bases are TGTGCCAGCAGTCGCGGGACAACGAACACTGAAGCTTTCTTT. Protein sequence: CASSRGTTNTEAFF. Together with reference TRBV7-9 and TRBJ1-1, the CDR3 gives the full variable domain: DTGVSQNPRHKITKRGQNVTFRCDPISEHNRLYWYRQTLGQGPEFLTYFQNEAQLEKSRLLSDRFSAERPKGSFSTLEIQRTEQGDSAMYLCASSRGTTNTEAFFGQGTRLTVV.